This T cell receptor (beta chain) was identified during a study of T-cell memory formation after mild COVID-19. Across the study: The TCR clusters were mostly specific to one donor.

This clonotype was observed a handful of times. TCRdb reanalysed the 5' RACE reads using MiXCR and keeps one entry per CDR3 protein. Of about 340,000 distinct CDR3 sequences listed, 13% are singletons. The ends were cut back, 2 bases at V and 6 bases at J, with 7 bases in the middle. The germline V gene has CDR1 MNHEY and CDR2 SMNVEV (reference sequence). CDR3 length: 13 residues. Sequenced material: PBMCs or a T cell subset sorted from them (not recorded which). This TCR derives from a man between 18 and 29 years old who had mild COVID-19 (a few samples of this study predate the infection). Cell type and time point are not known. V and J are TRBV27 and TRBJ2-2; possibly TRBD2 for D (5 bases). The CDR3 spells CASSLRGSGELFF. DNA for the CDR3: TGTGCCAGCAGTTTAAGAGGGTCCGGGGAGCTGTTTTTT.